This T cell receptor (beta chain) was observed in a study of T-cell memory formation after mild COVID-19. As for the study in general: TCR clustering was largely donor specific. Findings and limits, study-wide: A subset of responding clones appeared in pre-infection memory, suggesting cross-reactive memory joined. Clones contracting day 15 to 85 were balanced CD4/CD8; later expanders leaned CD4+.

In germline, CDR1 is SGHRS, CDR2 YFSETQ. CDR3 length: 12 residues. Deletions cut 2 bases from V and 6 bases from J, with 7 bases between. TCRdb processed the 5' RACE reads anew with MiXCR; each CDR3 protein has one entry. The sample carries more than 55,000 distinct CDR3 sequences, over 7.5% recorded once. This clonotype was seen many times. Antigen: not known. The sequencing sample was made of PBMCs or a T cell subset sorted from them (not recorded which). This clonotype originated in a man aged 18 to 29 who had mild COVID-19 (a few samples of this study predate the infection). Cell type and time point are not known. The chain joins TRBV5-1 to TRBJ2-3; D gene ambiguous. The CDR3 loop reads CASSFERDTQYF. The CDR3 DNA reads as TGCGCCAGCAGCTTCGAACGGGATACGCAGTATTTT.